The rows below give T cell receptor beta chains drawn from one sample of a study of blood T cell repertoires in COVID-19. The protocol was immunoSEQ multiplex PCR, while the TCRdb copy is restricted to in-frame clones and leaves out a portion. Of approximately 55,000 clones listed, about nine tenths are singletons. The specimen sequenced was peripheral blood. These receptors were collected from a middle-aged man with acute or convalescent COVID-19. CDR3s include the opening cysteine and the closing phenylalanine or tryptophan.

v_gene,j_gene,CDR3aa
TRBV6-2/TRBV6-3,TRBJ2-1,CASSGKGKAGYSYNEQFF
TRBV19,TRBJ2-2,CASSRDRGNGELFF
TRBV4-3,TRBJ2-3,CASSQAGAGTDTQYF
TRBV2,TRBJ1-5,CASSGRSAGQPQHF
TRBV6-2/TRBV6-3,TRBJ2-2,CASSYSDNLLAGVGTGELFF
TRBV11-3,TRBJ2-1,CASSLGRGSYNEQFF
TRBV19,TRBJ1-5,CASRKDRTYSNQPQHF
TRBV6-5,TRBJ1-2,CASSTGQGYGYTF
TRBV11-2,TRBJ1-1,CASSLYPLEAFF
TRBV30,TRBJ1-6,CAGTRTDNSPLHF
TRBV9,TRBJ2-5,CASRRSGGRRLGAQETQYF
TRBV10-2,TRBJ2-7,CASSEKGLVVGEQYF
TRBV30,TRBJ1-5,CAWSVLGGSQPQHF
TRBV18,TRBJ2-7,CASSPNGAYEQYF
TRBV7-9,TRBJ2-7,CASSLDGRGGEQYF
TRBV7-9,TRBJ2-3,CASSPQPGTDTQYF
TRBV29-1,TRBJ2-3,CSVGHTDTQYF
TRBV7-2,TRBJ1-3,CASSPPGQARNTIYF
TRBV3-1/TRBV3-2,TRBJ2-3,CASSRLAGGTDTQYF
TRBV5-6,TRBJ2-2,CASSLRRGIGGELFF
TRBV6-4,TRBJ1-2,CASSEGPSGYTF
TRBV7-9,TRBJ2-5,CASSSYETQYF
TRBV6-5,TRBJ2-7,CASSKSRQGNHEQYF
TRBV19,TRBJ2-4,CASTSTISGGVIAKNIQYF
TRBV12-5,TRBJ2-3,CASGFPRTSTDTQYF
TRBV14,TRBJ2-1,CASSQSGARDEQFF
TRBV10-3,TRBJ2-7,CAISGGTYEQYF
TRBV11-3,TRBJ2-1,CASSLETSGRGYNEQFF
TRBV6-5,TRBJ2-1,CASRTSGRGTEQFF
TRBV6-1,TRBJ1-2,CASSRATGDRGLGTF
TRBV7-2,TRBJ2-1,CASSRLRMAGGPDEQFF
TRBV5-6,TRBJ1-6,CASSLGGQPNSPLHF
TRBV4-1,TRBJ2-3,CASSQDIGADTQYF
TRBV24-1,TRBJ1-1,CATSGQGGTEAFF
TRBV11-2,TRBJ2-5,CASSPPTSEGATQYF
TRBV2,TRBJ2-3,CASLQGWDTDTQYF
TRBV12-3/TRBV12-4,TRBJ1-2,CASSLTGEGYTF
TRBV28,TRBJ2-1,CASSLPGGAVSYNEQFF
TRBV25-1,TRBJ2-2,CASINGTNTGELFF
TRBV5-1,TRBJ2-5,CASSLALSKEETQYF
TRBV11-2,TRBJ2-5,CASSLGLAGLGTQYF
TRBV10-3,TRBJ2-7,CAISESVLGGEQYF
TRBV7-9,TRBJ1-1,CASSLNSGTEAFF
TRBV12-3/TRBV12-4,TRBJ1-2,CASSLRETYGYTF
TRBV6-2/TRBV6-3,TRBJ2-5,CASSGLAGGRETQYF
TRBV7-2,TRBJ1-1,CASSLVLGGTEAFF
TRBV2,TRBJ2-4,CASSDQAGGIQYF
TRBV19,TRBJ2-1,CASGGLAGGYNEQFF
TRBV4-2,TRBJ2-1,CASSQVGLAGNNEQFF
TRBV9,TRBJ1-6,CASSSDRGYSPLHF
TRBV6-1,TRBJ2-2,CASSEGSNTGELFF
TRBV27,TRBJ2-2,CASNSRRINTGELFF
TRBV14,TRBJ2-2,CASSQDAVNTGELFF
TRBV6-5,TRBJ2-7,CASSQGQHEQYF
TRBV30,TRBJ2-1,CAWSRVEQFF
TRBV30,TRBJ1-1,CAWSPPSGGHTEAFF
TRBV19,TRBJ1-5,CASSIRAENQPQHF
TRBV25-1,TRBJ1-2,CASSEPVGGYTF
TRBV7-3,TRBJ1-1,CASSLQGASTEAFF